This T cell receptor (beta chain) was identified during a study of cytomegalovirus exposure and HLA in healthy donors. Study-level findings and limits: V segments that were indistinguishable, TRBV6-2 and TRBV6-3 among them, were omitted from analysis. In an earlier analysis, most TCR beta V segments were productive about 87% or about 30% of the time.

Germline V CDR1 and CDR2: SGHVS, FQNEAQ. The CDR3 is 14 residues long. Trimming left V 1 base short and J 2 bases short, with 7 bases between. In the case of this clone: Its antigen remains unidentified.

The PCR contained 60 Vbeta and 13 Jbeta primers. Clones were sequenced by immunoSEQ multiplex PCR, and TCRdb holds only the in-frame ones, with some missing. This repertoire shows roughly 130,000 clones, roughly 78% found once; its top ten account for roughly 5.7%. The J gene is TRBJ2-3, the V gene TRBV7-8; D perhaps matches TRBD1 (5 bases). This TCR was recovered from a man between 25 and 39 years old in good health and CMV-seronegative. Sequencing input: PBMCs. The CDR3 DNA reads TGTGCCAGCAGCTTAGGGACAAACACAGATACGCAGTATTTT. It is translated as CASSLGTNTDTQYF.